A selection of T cell receptor beta chains follows, all from one sample in a study of T cells in Graves' hyperthyroidism and ophthalmopathy. TCRdb reprocessed the multiplex PCR reads with MiXCR, giving one entry per CDR3 protein. The table lists about 660,000 distinct CDR3 sequences, roughly 46% of them singletons. What was sequenced was peripheral blood or thyroid tissue (not recorded which). Receptors originate from an adult man with Graves' disease, either hyperthyroidism or ophthalmopathy (not recorded which). CDR3s include the opening cysteine and the closing phenylalanine or tryptophan. Each record gives: J gene, V gene, CDR3 protein.

J gene: TRBJ2-5; V gene: TRBV25-1; CDR3 protein: CASTPPTGTSYF
J gene: TRBJ1-2; V gene: TRBV4-3; CDR3 protein: CASSQEYSFYGYTF
J gene: TRBJ1-1; V gene: TRBV10-2; CDR3 protein: CASSEISPNTEAFF
J gene: TRBJ2-7; V gene: TRBV29-1; CDR3 protein: CSGEIPGSTYEQYF
J gene: TRBJ1-5; V gene: TRBV13; CDR3 protein: CASSLAPAGNQPQHF
J gene: TRBJ1-5; V gene: TRBV5-1; CDR3 protein: CASSLGQSSNQPQHF
J gene: TRBJ1-1; V gene: TRBV7-9; CDR3 protein: CASSLSGDNTEAFF
J gene: TRBJ2-2; V gene: TRBV11-2; CDR3 protein: CASSASGGAFGELFF
J gene: TRBJ2-2; V gene: TRBV29-1; CDR3 protein: CSVGAGGRTGELFF
J gene: TRBJ1-6; V gene: TRBV7-8; CDR3 protein: CASSLGQGMVPLHF
J gene: TRBJ1-6; V gene: TRBV10-3; CDR3 protein: CAIRMGQGQPLHF
J gene: TRBJ1-1; V gene: TRBV20-1; CDR3 protein: CSARRRVNTEAFF
J gene: TRBJ2-2; V gene: TRBV7-2; CDR3 protein: CASSLPLAGNTGELFF
J gene: TRBJ1-1; V gene: TRBV7-2; CDR3 protein: CASSLGDLRGNTEAFF
J gene: TRBJ1-1; V gene: TRBV6-1; CDR3 protein: CAIRDREINTEAFF
J gene: TRBJ1-1; V gene: TRBV7-9; CDR3 protein: CASSLGMFPANTEAFF
J gene: TRBJ1-5; V gene: TRBV7-3; CDR3 protein: CASSPNRGPNQPQHF
J gene: TRBJ2-5; V gene: TRBV9; CDR3 protein: CASSAGTSGPETQYF
J gene: TRBJ2-5; V gene: TRBV20-1; CDR3 protein: CSARAGLAFTQYF
J gene: TRBJ1-1; V gene: TRBV7-6; CDR3 protein: CASSPQGTDTEAFF
J gene: TRBJ2-5; V gene: TRBV7-8; CDR3 protein: CASSFMGTQYF
J gene: TRBJ2-5; V gene: TRBV12-3/TRBV12-4; CDR3 protein: CASSFRGFQETQYF
J gene: TRBJ1-5; V gene: TRBV7-9; CDR3 protein: CASSPLGTGWTQPQHF
J gene: TRBJ1-1; V gene: TRBV19; CDR3 protein: CATHRDTLNTEAFF
J gene: TRBJ2-7; V gene: TRBV7-8; CDR3 protein: CASSLGPSLEQYF
J gene: TRBJ1-5; V gene: TRBV2; CDR3 protein: CASSATDRPNQPQHF
J gene: TRBJ2-2; V gene: TRBV5-5; CDR3 protein: CASSQAGTGIGELFF
J gene: TRBJ1-6; V gene: TRBV14; CDR3 protein: CASSARLDSPRSPLHF
J gene: TRBJ1-4; V gene: TRBV14; CDR3 protein: CASSPARDRPEKLFF
J gene: TRBJ2-5; V gene: TRBV20-1; CDR3 protein: CSARFPSRTQYF
J gene: TRBJ1-2; V gene: TRBV20-1; CDR3 protein: CSARVDRGRLSNYGYTF
J gene: TRBJ1-1; V gene: TRBV5-5; CDR3 protein: CASSLDAGLNTEAFF
J gene: TRBJ1-4; V gene: TRBV5-1; CDR3 protein: CASSVSGVWNEKLFF
J gene: TRBJ1-1; V gene: TRBV5-4; CDR3 protein: CASSWDGGNTEAFF
J gene: TRBJ2-5; V gene: TRBV25-1; CDR3 protein: CASSGVGGTEETQYF
J gene: TRBJ1-3; V gene: TRBV19; CDR3 protein: CAAKGTHSGNTIYF
J gene: TRBJ1-4; V gene: TRBV7-9; CDR3 protein: CASSIQEKLFF
J gene: TRBJ1-1; V gene: TRBV7-9; CDR3 protein: CASSYHRGATEAFF
J gene: TRBJ1-2; V gene: TRBV20-1; CDR3 protein: CSARSRGDYGYTF
J gene: TRBJ1-6; V gene: TRBV9; CDR3 protein: CASRLYRGRQEISPLHF
J gene: TRBJ2-7; V gene: TRBV9; CDR3 protein: CASSLGTDLYEQYF
J gene: TRBJ2-6; V gene: TRBV19; CDR3 protein: CASSTLVENTEAF
J gene: TRBJ2-7; V gene: TRBV2; CDR3 protein: CASSYSGAVNYEQYF
J gene: TRBJ2-5; V gene: TRBV7-9; CDR3 protein: CASCDGVRLTQYF
J gene: TRBJ1-6; V gene: TRBV15; CDR3 protein: CATSSAGQDNSPLHF
J gene: TRBJ1-2; V gene: TRBV20-1; CDR3 protein: CSARAEGSNYGYTF
J gene: TRBJ2-7; V gene: TRBV12-5; CDR3 protein: CASGQGPYEQYF
J gene: TRBJ1-2; V gene: TRBV10-3; CDR3 protein: CAIGGTAYGYTF
J gene: TRBJ1-1; V gene: TRBV29-1; CDR3 protein: CSGRSMNTEAFF
J gene: TRBJ2-7; V gene: TRBV10-3; CDR3 protein: CAISSRDYEQYF